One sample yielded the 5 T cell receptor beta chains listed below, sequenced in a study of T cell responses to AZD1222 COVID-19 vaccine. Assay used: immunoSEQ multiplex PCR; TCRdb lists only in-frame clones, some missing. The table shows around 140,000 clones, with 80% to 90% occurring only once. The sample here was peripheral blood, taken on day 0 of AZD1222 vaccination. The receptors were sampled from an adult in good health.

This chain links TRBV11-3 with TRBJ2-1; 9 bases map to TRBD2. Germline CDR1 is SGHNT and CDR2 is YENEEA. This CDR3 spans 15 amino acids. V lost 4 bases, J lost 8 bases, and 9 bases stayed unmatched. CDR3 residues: CASSYRGRALHEQFF. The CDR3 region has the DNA TGTGCCAGCAGCTATCGCGGGAGGGCCTTGCATGAGCAGTTCTTC.

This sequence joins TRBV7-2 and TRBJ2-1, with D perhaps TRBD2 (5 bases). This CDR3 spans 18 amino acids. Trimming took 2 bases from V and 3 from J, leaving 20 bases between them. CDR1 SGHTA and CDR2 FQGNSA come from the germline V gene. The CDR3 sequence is CASSLPTATNLNYNEQFF. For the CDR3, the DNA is TGTGCCAGCAGCTTACCCACCGCGACTAATTTAAACTACAATGAGCAGTTCTTC.

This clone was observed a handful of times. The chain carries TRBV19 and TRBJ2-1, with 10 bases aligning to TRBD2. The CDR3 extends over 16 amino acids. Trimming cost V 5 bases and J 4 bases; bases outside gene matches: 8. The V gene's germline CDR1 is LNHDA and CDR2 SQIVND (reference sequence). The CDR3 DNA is TGTGCCAGTAGTCCGGGACTAGCGCAGCGTTACAATGAGCAGTTCTTC. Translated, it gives CASSPGLAQRYNEQFF.

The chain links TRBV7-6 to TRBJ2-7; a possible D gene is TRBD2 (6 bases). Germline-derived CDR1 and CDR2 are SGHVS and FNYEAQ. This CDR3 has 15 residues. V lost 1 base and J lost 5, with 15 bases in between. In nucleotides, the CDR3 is TGTGCCAGCAGCTTAGAAGGGACTCTCCTCCACGAGCAGTACTTC. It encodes CASSLEGTLLHEQYF.

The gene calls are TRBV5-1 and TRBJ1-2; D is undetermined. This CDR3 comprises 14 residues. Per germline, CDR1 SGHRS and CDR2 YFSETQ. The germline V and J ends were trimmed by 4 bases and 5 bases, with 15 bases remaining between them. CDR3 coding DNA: TGCGCCAGCAGCATAAACCGGGATGGATATGGCTACACCTTC. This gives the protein CASSINRDGYGYTF. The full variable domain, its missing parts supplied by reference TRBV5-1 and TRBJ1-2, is KAGVTQTPRYLIKTRGQQVTLSCSPISGHRSVSWYQQTPGQGLQFLFEYFSETQRNKGNFPGRFSGRQFSNSRSEMNVSTLELGDSALYLCASSINRDGYGYTFGSGTRLTVV.